The T cell receptor (beta chain) described here comes from a study of blood T cell repertoires in COVID-19. On the study more broadly: COVID-19 samples, acute and convalescent, were from the United States, Italy and Spain. Nucleic acid was either cDNA or gDNA, and it came from T cells, B-cell-depleted T cells, or PBMCs.

CDR3 length: 15 amino acids. Between the trimmed V and J ends, which lost 4 bases and 7 bases, there was a span of 19 bases. Looked up from germline, CDR1 is LGHNA and CDR2 is YSLEER. Original handling: Reference gene primer amplification yielded estimated nucleated cell counts. This table comes from immunoSEQ multiplex PCR, and its TCRdb copy is limited to in-frame clones, with some not included. The DNA gave D and trimming, while V, J and clone size come from that table. The sample has roughly 30,000 clones, around 87% seen once. The sample comprised peripheral blood. The chain couples TRBV4-3 to TRBJ1-2; TRBD1 might be the D (6 bases). The source of this sequence is a human donor in a cohort sampled during active COVID-19. Here the CDR3 DNA reads TGCGCCAGCAGCCTTGATGCGCAGGGGAAGGGTGGCTACACCTTC. Residues: CASSLDAQGKGGYTF.